The following is a TCR beta chain sequence with its context. Its antigen specificity is not known. Per-base quality was not reported, and no clone a single base away is much larger than it. The treatment or condition label on this specimen signifies: in vitro stimulation with specific CMV peptide epitopes to enrich CMV-specific T cells. The sample originates from a study of T cell repertoires in cytomegalovirus infection (dated by TCRdb to about 2019). Study-wide context: Recently identified HLA-C-restricted CMV epitopes, whose presentation resists viral immunomodulation, were targeted by peptide stimulations together with well-studied HLA-B-restricted epitopes. Because public TCR beta signatures pointed to carriage of CMV infection together with the matching HLA type, the HLA type of each donor mattered for the analysis.

The listed sequencing device is Illumina HiSeq 1500. TCRdb's own reprocessing of the public reads used fastp at Q25 and MiXCR and kept productive beta chains. Each entry merges the rows of one CDR3 protein and shows their most common DNA and genes. The sample table lists roughly 800,000 distinct CDR3 sequences, 25% to 35% of them with a count of one. Under 15% of the sample comes from the top ten. The full study reports these points: In the ex vivo response, HLA-C-restricted CMV-specific TCR beta clonotypes were dominant, and in two of eight donors the single most frequent clonotype came from this HLA-C-restricted group. Cumulative frequency of public TCR beta family members discriminated carriers of CMV infection plus the relevant HLA type in this cohort and an independent roughly 330-donor cohort.

The sequence was obtained from a human donor in good health (CMV status not recorded). Some clones in this sample may be carry-over from other donors' samples. The starting material was cultured CD8+ T cells from PBMCs, obtained from culture after CMV antigen stimulation.

The nucleotide sequence is TGTGCCAGCGCACAGACAGGGAGATTCACAGATACGCAGTATTTT. It translates as CASAQTGRFTDTQYF. Recombination connected TRBV11-1 to TRBJ2-3; TRBD1 aligns with 7 central bases. From V the trimming removes 8 bases and from J it removes 2 bases, while the gene matches leave 10 bases of the junction unaccounted for. Spanning cysteine to phenylalanine, the CDR3 consists of 15 amino acids. Only CDR3 DNA remains: 45 bases, in frame from the first base. The germline V gene (reference sequence) yields SGHAT for CDR1 and FQDESV for CDR2.